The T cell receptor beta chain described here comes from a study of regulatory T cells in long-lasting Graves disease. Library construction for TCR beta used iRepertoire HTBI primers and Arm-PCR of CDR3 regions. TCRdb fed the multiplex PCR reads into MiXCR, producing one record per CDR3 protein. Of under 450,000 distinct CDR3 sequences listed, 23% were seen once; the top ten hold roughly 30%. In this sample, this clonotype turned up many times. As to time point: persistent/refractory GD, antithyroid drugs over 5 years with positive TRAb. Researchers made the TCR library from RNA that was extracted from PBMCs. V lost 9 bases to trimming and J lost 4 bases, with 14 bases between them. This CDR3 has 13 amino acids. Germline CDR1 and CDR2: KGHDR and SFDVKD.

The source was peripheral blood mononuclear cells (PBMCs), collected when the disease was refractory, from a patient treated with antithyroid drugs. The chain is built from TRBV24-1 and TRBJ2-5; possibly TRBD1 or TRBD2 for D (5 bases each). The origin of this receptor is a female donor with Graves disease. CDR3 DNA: TGTGCCACCCGGGACCGCTGGAGAGAGACCCAGTACTTC. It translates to CATRDRWRETQYF.